A selection of T cell receptor beta chains follows, all from one sample in a study of blood T cell repertoires in COVID-19. This table comes from immunoSEQ multiplex PCR, and its TCRdb copy is limited to in-frame clones, with some not included. This table has under 300,000 clones, about nine tenths appearing once. The sample taken for sequencing was peripheral blood. These receptor sequences come from a young man who had recovered from COVID-19. CDR3s include the opening cysteine and the closing phenylalanine or tryptophan. A D gene is named only where the DNA matches it firmly. The size entry is marked missing in some rows and otherwise reads once, few, many or a size class.

D gene,J gene,clone size,CDR3 length,V gene,CDR3 DNA,CDR3 protein
TRBD1,TRBJ2-3,.,14,TRBV7-9,TGTGCCACCCCGGGACAGGGAAGCACAGATACGCAGTATTTT,CATPGQGSTDTQYF
.,TRBJ2-7,.,15,TRBV6-2/TRBV6-3,TGTGCCAGCAGTTACACCCTAGCGTTCTCCTACGAGCAGTACTTC,CASSYTLAFSYEQYF
TRBD2,TRBJ2-1,few,16,TRBV7-2,TGTGCCAGCAGCTTAAGGAAAGGGACTAGCGGGGGAGAGCAGTTCTTC,CASSLRKGTSGGEQFF
.,TRBJ2-1,.,13,TRBV13,TGTGCCAGCAGCTTATCACAGTATAATGAGCAGTTCTTC,CASSLSQYNEQFF
.,TRBJ1-1,.,15,TRBV25-1,TGTGCCAGCAGTGAATTGTGGCAAAAGAACACTGAAGCTTTCTTT,CASSELWQKNTEAFF
TRBD2,TRBJ2-5,.,14,TRBV7-2,TGTGCCAGCAGCTTGAGCGGGGGCCAAGAGACCCAGTACTTC,CASSLSGGQETQYF
TRBD1,TRBJ1-1,.,16,TRBV27,TGTGCCAGCAGTTCGCGGACAGGGCCGGACGTGACTGAAGCTTTCTTT,CASSSRTGPDVTEAFF
.,TRBJ1-5,medium-sized,15,TRBV19,TGTGCCAGTAAGGGCGGGGACGGCCACGTCCAGCCCCAGCATTTT,CASKGGDGHVQPQHF
TRBD2,TRBJ2-1,.,15,TRBV6-5,TGTGCCAGCAGTCGGAGCGGGGGATATTACAATGAGCAGTTCTTC,CASSRSGGYYNEQFF
.,TRBJ2-2,once,15,TRBV9,TGTGCCAGCAGCCTTCGGACAGTATTCACCGGGGAGCTGTTTTTT,CASSLRTVFTGELFF
TRBD1,TRBJ2-7,few,14,TRBV19,TGTGCCAGTAGCCGGGACAGGGTCTCCTACGAGCAGTACTTC,CASSRDRVSYEQYF
.,TRBJ1-2,.,12,TRBV3-1/TRBV3-2,TGTGCCAGCAGCCCCGGAGGGGATGGCTACACCTTC,CASSPGGDGYTF
TRBD1,TRBJ1-2,.,15,TRBV27,TGTGCCAGCAGTTTAGCGGGGACAGGGGGCTATGGCTACACCTTC,CASSLAGTGGYGYTF